The 16 T cell receptor beta chains below come from one sample, sequenced in a study of spatial heterogeneity in lung cancer (dated by TCRdb to between 2018 and 2020). Receptor amplification or capture employed 5' RACE. The data were produced on a NextSeq 500. TCRdb handled the public reads itself, with Q25 trimming in fastp and clone calling in MiXCR, and kept productive beta chains. When rows share a CDR3 protein, they turn into one entry using the most common DNA and genes. The sample table lists about 7,000 distinct CDR3 sequences, about 19% of them with a count of one. The ten largest clonotypes hold 18% of the sample. This sample's time point label indicates: sample taken at primary tumor resection. For TCR sequencing, whole RNA was extracted from tumor and nontumor lung tissue, or from cryopreserved PBMC samples, and no cell sorting was done. Sequenced here: PBMCs, sampled at surgery. The receptor set was obtained from a female donor with early-stage non-small cell lung cancer.

This sequence joins TRBV5-5 and TRBJ2-1; TRBD2 agrees at 7 bases. The V segment lost 4 bases and the J segment 9 bases; nucleotides outside the gene matches: 22. In germline, CDR1 is SGHKS, CDR2 YYEKEE (reference sequence). The CDR3 runs 18 residues. The CDR3 bases are TGTGCCAGCAGCACGGAAGGGAGACGAGCGGGGTTGGGAACTGAGCAGTTCTTC. It is translated as CASSTEGRRAGLGTEQFF.

V is TRBV23-1 and J is TRBJ1-5; tentative D call: TRBD1 (5 bases). TRBV23-1 is noted as an ORF with a role that remains uncertain. Trimming removed 3 bases from V and 2 bases from J, with 11 bases in between. This CDR3 has 15 residues. CDR3 nucleotides: TGCGCCAGCAGTCAGTGGGACGTACGCAATCAGCCCCAGCATTTT. Protein sequence: CASSQWDVRNQPQHF.

In its sample, this clonotype is medium-sized (0.01 to 0.1%). The rearrangement links TRBV11-2 to TRBJ2-3; 7 positions match TRBD1. This CDR3 has 14 amino acids. The V gene end was trimmed by 1 base and the J gene end by 14 bases; junction bases not matched to a gene: 12. CDR1 SGHAT and CDR2 FQNNGV come from the germline V gene. The CDR3 protein is CASSLAGQSHRPYF. CDR3 DNA sequence: TGTGCCAGCAGCTTAGCGGGACAGTCCCACAGGCCGTATTTT.

By share, this clonotype ranks as medium-sized. The gene calls are TRBV20-1 and TRBJ2-1, with D unclear. V gave up 1 base and J gave up 5 bases, with 12 bases separating them. Germline V gene lookup returns CDR1 DFQATT and CDR2 SNEGSKA (reference sequence). This CDR3 contains 14 residues. CDR3 nucleotides: TGCAGTGCTAGAGGTGACGTGACTCACAATGAGCAGTTCTTC. Translating it yields CSARGDVTHNEQFF.

This clonotype was detected many times. CDR3 amino acids: CASSLSVVGNIQYF. As DNA, the CDR3 is TGTGCCAGCAGTTTGTCGGTAGTGGGCAACATTCAGTACTTC. The chain is built from TRBV12-3 or TRBV12-4 and TRBJ2-4; D ambiguous. The length of the CDR3 is 14 residues. V lost 3 bases, J lost 7 bases, and 13 bases lay in between.

This clonotype ranks as medium-sized. The rearrangement links TRBV11-2 to TRBJ1-2; D is undetermined. Per germline, CDR1 SGHAT and CDR2 FQNNGV. The V end lost 2 bases, the J end lost 3 bases, and 4 bases lay between the germline ends. This CDR3 is built from 12 residues. CDR3 sequence (DNA): TGTGCCAGCAGCTTACTTGACTATGGCTACACCTTC. Its translation is CASSLLDYGYTF.

By sample fraction, this clonotype is medium-sized. The rearrangement uses TRBV7-6 and TRBJ2-5, with D maybe TRBD2 (6 bases). From germline, CDR1 is SGHVS and CDR2 FNYEAQ. The CDR3 contains 13 residues. V shed 2 bases and J shed 5 bases, with 9 bases lying between them. The CDR3 loop reads CASSLTSWETQYF. CDR3 coding DNA: TGTGCCAGCAGCTTAACTAGCTGGGAGACCCAGTACTTC.

This clonotype was seen a handful of times. The chain joins TRBV5-1 to TRBJ2-1, with 8 bases identical to TRBD2. The ends lost 0 bases at V and 7 bases at J; junction bases unmatched: 12. Germline V gene lookup returns CDR1 SGHRS and CDR2 YFSETQ. CDR3 size: 17 residues. CDR3 in DNA: TGCGCCAGCAGCTTGGTTCTCGCGGGAGGCATGGGAAATGAGCAGTTCTTC. Its translation: CASSLVLAGGMGNEQFF.

This chain joins TRBV6-6 and TRBJ2-1, with a weak D call TRBD1 (6 bases). CDR3 size: 18 residues. With 4 bases removed from V and 3 bases from J, the gap between germline ends came to 22 bases. Germline V CDR1 and CDR2: MNHNY, SVGAGI (reference sequence). DNA for the CDR3: TGTGCCAGCAGTTTTTCCCCCGGGGACATAGCCATCTACAATGAGCAGTTCTTC. Amino acid sequence: CASSFSPGDIAIYNEQFF.

This chain joins TRBV6-5 and TRBJ1-1, with D perhaps TRBD1 (5 bases). CDR1 and CDR2 from the germline V gene are MNHEY and SVGAGI. The V and J ends lost 7 bases and 7 bases respectively, with 16 bases between them. The CDR3 is made up of 13 amino acids. The CDR3: CASTIKGAGEAFF. The CDR3 coding sequence is TGTGCCAGCACCATTAAAGGGGCAGGTGAAGCTTTCTTT.

The V and J genes are TRBV6-5 and TRBJ1-1; TRBD1 aligns across 10 bases. The CDR3 totals 13 residues. Germline V lookup: CDR1 MNHEY, CDR2 SVGAGI. With 7 bases clipped from V and 4 bases from J, the junction kept 3 bases outside the gene matches. In nucleotides, the CDR3 is TGTGCCAGCAACGGACAGGGGGGCACTGAAGCTTTCTTT. This encodes CASNGQGGTEAFF.

By proportion, this clonotype is medium-sized. J is TRBJ2-5 and V is TRBV3-1, with no clear D. The germline gives CDR1 LGHDT, CDR2 YNNKEL (reference sequence). V was cut by 4 bases and J by 1 base, with 10 bases left in between. The CDR3 consists of 14 residues. The CDR3 protein is CASSPRSTQETQYF. CDR3 DNA sequence: TGTGCCAGCAGCCCACGGAGTACCCAAGAGACCCAGTACTTC.

The V gene is TRBV11-2, the J gene TRBJ1-2; TRBD1 matches at 8 bases. CDR1 is SGHAT and CDR2 is FQNNGV in the germline V gene. Unmatched junction bases numbered 6, after V lost 5 bases and J lost 4 bases. The CDR3 spans 14 residues. CDR3 region: CASSTPGGFYGYTF. CDR3 DNA sequence: TGTGCCAGCAGCACCCCAGGGGGCTTCTATGGCTACACCTTC.

This chain links TRBV9 with TRBJ2-2, with D uncertain. The V end lost 0 bases, the J end lost 1 base, and 10 bases lay between the germline ends. The CDR3 runs 16 residues. Germline-derived CDR1 and CDR2 are SGDLS and YYNGEE. In nucleotides, the CDR3 is TGTGCCAGCAGCGTAGATCCTTCCGTGAACACCGGGGAGCTGTTTTTT. This sequence encodes CASSVDPSVNTGELFF.

V gene TRBV5-1 combines with J gene TRBJ2-5; 9 nucleotides match TRBD2. The germline CDR1 and CDR2 sequences are SGHRS and YFSETQ. With 1 base clipped from V and 6 bases from J, the junction kept 10 bases outside the gene matches. The CDR3 runs 16 residues. The CDR3 sequence: CASSLIAGDPRKTQYF. The CDR3 nucleotides read TGCGCCAGCAGCTTGATAGCGGGAGATCCCCGGAAGACCCAGTACTTC.

The rearrangement uses TRBV9 and TRBJ2-7, with 7 bases lining up with TRBD2. Germline V gene sequence: CDR1 SGDLS, CDR2 YYNGEE. The CDR3 runs 16 residues. V lost 0 bases, J lost 3 bases, and 9 bases stayed unmatched. CDR3 bases: TGTGCCAGCAGCGTAGGGGATGGGACTATAATCTACGAGCAGTACTTC. As protein: CASSVGDGTIIYEQYF.